These 25 T cell receptor beta chains came from one sample sequenced in a study of patients and donors after allogeneic stem cell transplantation. TCRdb called the RT-PCR reads again in MiXCR, with one record for every CDR3 protein. The repertoire holds more than 150,000 distinct CDR3 sequences, about 24% seen once, with 20% to 30% in the top ten. Sequenced material: blood, either unsorted or a sorted T cell fraction (not recorded which). These receptors were collected from a human donor who was either an allogeneic HSCT recipient or a stem cell or donor lymphocyte infusion donor (not recorded which). It is not recorded whose cells these are; they may come from a transplant donor.

A few counts support this clonotype. This chain joins TRBV12-3 or TRBV12-4 and TRBJ2-5; no clear D. Trimming left V 6 bases short and J 2 bases short, with 7 bases between. This CDR3 has 12 amino acids. The CDR3 nucleotides are TGTGCCAGCAGCCGTCGACAAGAGACCCAGTACTTC. Encoded protein: CASSRRQETQYF.

V gene TRBV7-9 combines with J gene TRBJ2-5; TRBD1 matches at 11 bases. The J segment lost 5 bases and the V segment lost 4 bases, leaving 3 bases of the junction unmatched. The length of the CDR3 is 14 residues. Looked up from germline, CDR1 is SEHNR and CDR2 is FQNEAQ (reference sequence). The CDR3 here is CASSWDRGFETQYF. The CDR3 DNA follows: TGTGCCAGCAGCTGGGACAGGGGGTTTGAGACCCAGTACTTC.

CDR3 DNA: TGTGCCAGCAGCTTAGGGTCTCTGGCAGATGGCTATGGCTACACCTTC. This gives the protein CASSLGSLADGYGYTF. The V and J genes are TRBV7-9 and TRBJ1-2; no reliable D call. The ends were cut back, 1 base at V and 4 bases at J, with 16 bases in the middle. The CDR3 is 16 amino acids. The germline gives CDR1 SEHNR, CDR2 FQNEAQ (reference sequence).

This clonotype has a handful of counts. The V and J genes are TRBV12-3 or TRBV12-4 and TRBJ1-5; tentatively, D is TRBD1 (6 bases). The CDR3 is 14 residues long. Trimming cost V 5 bases and J 4 bases, with 12 bases left between them. CDR3 in DNA: TGTGCCAGCAGTATCCGGACAGCAAATCAGCCCCAGCATTTT. It is translated as CASSIRTANQPQHF.

This clonotype was observed a handful of times. The chain employs TRBV4-3 and TRBJ1-1; D call uncertain. CDR1 is LGHNA and CDR2 is YSLEER in the germline V gene. The CDR3 covers 15 residues. Trimming took off 0 bases at V and 4 bases at J, with 12 bases between the two ends. CDR3 region: CASSQDRGLGTEAFF. The CDR3, as DNA: TGCGCCAGCAGCCAAGATCGAGGGTTGGGCACTGAAGCTTTCTTT.

This clonotype was picked up many times. The V gene is TRBV3-1, the J gene TRBJ1-2; D remains unclear. The germline gives CDR1 LGHDT, CDR2 YNNKEL (reference sequence). The CDR3 is 12 residues long. Trimming cost V 1 base and J 14 bases, with 14 bases left between them. CDR3 bases: TGTGCCAGCAGCCAAGCTTCCAGCCCCCTAACCTTC. Amino acids: CASSQASSPLTF.

The rearrangement joins TRBV7-9 to TRBJ1-2; no clear D. In germline, CDR1 is SEHNR, CDR2 FQNEAQ (reference sequence). The V gene lost 4 bases and the J gene lost 0 bases, with 15 bases spanning the gap. The CDR3 is 16 residues long. The CDR3 protein is CASSSTGSLPNYGYTF. CDR3 bases: TGTGCCAGCAGCTCCACCGGGTCCCTTCCTAACTATGGCTACACCTTC.

The chain employs TRBV27 and TRBJ1-1; D possibly corresponds to TRBD1 (5 bases). V was cut by 2 bases and J by 1 base, with 26 bases left in between. From germline, CDR1 is MNHEY and CDR2 SMNVEV (reference sequence). This CDR3 region has 20 residues. The CDR3: CASSLKVFPGRPLRNTEAFF. CDR3 nucleotide sequence: TGTGCCAGCAGTTTAAAGGTCTTCCCGGGGCGGCCGCTCCGGAACACTGAAGCTTTCTTT.

This clonotype showed up just a few times. The V call is TRBV20-1, the J call TRBJ2-7; tentatively, D is TRBD2 (6 bases). The CDR3 runs to 13 residues. V lost 0 bases and J lost 2, with 8 bases in between. CDR1 and CDR2 from the germline V gene are DFQATT and SNEGSKA (reference sequence). CDR3: CSARETGAYEQYF. Here the CDR3 DNA reads TGCAGTGCTAGAGAGACGGGAGCCTACGAGCAGTACTTC.

The V gene is TRBV12-3 or TRBV12-4, the J gene TRBJ2-3; tentatively, D is TRBD1 (5 bases). The CDR3 consists of 18 residues. The V and J ends lost 6 bases and 2 bases respectively, with 24 bases between them. CDR3 protein: CASSPPMAQGINTDTQYF. CDR3 in DNA: TGTGCCAGCAGCCCTCCCATGGCTCAGGGAATTAACACAGATACGCAGTATTTT.

There are a few counts of this clonotype. The rearrangement uses TRBV27 and TRBJ2-1, with 7 positions matching TRBD2. CDR3 length equals 14 residues. After removal of 4 bases from V and 3 bases from J, the junction contained 3 bases not matched to a gene. Germline loops: CDR1 MNHEY, CDR2 SMNVEV (reference sequence). This chain's CDR3 is CASSWASGYNEQFF. In DNA, the CDR3 is TGTGCCAGCAGTTGGGCTAGCGGCTACAATGAGCAGTTCTTC.

This clonotype was counted between two and nine times. The CDR3: CASSGGQISTDTQYF. CDR3 bases: TGCGCCAGCAGCGGGGGACAGATTAGCACAGATACGCAGTATTTT. V usage is TRBV5-1 and J usage is TRBJ2-3; 7 bases are shared with TRBD1. CDR1 is SGHRS and CDR2 is YFSETQ in the germline V gene. The CDR3 loop spans 15 amino acids. Losses at the gene ends were 4 bases for V and 0 bases for J; bases not matched to a gene: 5.

This clonotype occurred a few times. V is TRBV11-3 and J is TRBJ1-1; TRBD1 agrees at 7 bases. CDR1 and CDR2 from the germline V gene are SGHNT and YENEEA. V shed 4 bases, J shed 5 bases, and the junction held 10 bases outside the gene matches. The CDR3 spans 15 residues. The CDR3 nucleotides read TGTGCCAGCAGCTCCGGACAGGAATCGACTACTGAAGCTTTCTTT. Translating gives CASSSGQESTTEAFF.

This clonotype has only a few counts. The chain recombines TRBV5-5 with TRBJ2-1, with D hard to call. The CDR3 covers 16 residues. V lost 0 bases, J lost 6 bases, and 16 bases lay in between. Germline V gene lookup returns CDR1 SGHKS and CDR2 YYEKEE (reference sequence). CDR3 sequence (DNA): TGTGCCAGCAGCTTGGAGTGGCTAGTTTTTGGCAATGAGCAGTTCTTC. As protein: CASSLEWLVFGNEQFF.

V and J are TRBV29-1 and TRBJ2-2; possibly TRBD1 for D (5 bases). Trimming removed 4 bases at V and 6 bases at J, with 9 bases between. The germline gives CDR1 SQVTM, CDR2 ANQGSEA. This CDR3 region has 12 residues. DNA of the CDR3: TGCAGCGTTGTCAGGGCCCCCGGGGAGCTGTTTTTT. Translated, it gives CSVVRAPGELFF.

This clonotype was seen many times. The genes are TRBV12-3 or TRBV12-4 and TRBJ1-5; D may be TRBD1 (5 bases). The CDR3 has 13 residues. V lost 8 bases to trimming and J lost 3 bases, with 11 bases between them. As DNA, the CDR3 is TGTGCCAGCTCCCCAGGGCTCAATCAGCCCCAGCATTTT. Translating gives CASSPGLNQPQHF.

This sequence joins TRBV6-2 or TRBV6-3 and TRBJ2-5; 9 bases align to TRBD2. The junction had 4 bases not matched to a gene; V was cut back by 8 bases and J by 3 bases. The CDR3 sequence is 13 residues long. The V gene's germline CDR1 is MNHEY and CDR2 SVGEGT. Here the CDR3 reads CASEGLAKETQYF. As DNA, the CDR3 is TGTGCCAGCGAAGGACTAGCGAAAGAGACCCAGTACTTC.

This clonotype was recorded a few times. This chain connects TRBV5-1 to TRBJ1-6; tentative D call: TRBD1 (5 bases). The CDR3 has 16 amino acids. The V and J ends lost 4 bases and 7 bases respectively, with 18 bases between them. Germline CDR1 and CDR2: SGHRS and YFSETQ. CDR3 sequence (DNA): TGCGCCAGCAGCCCGTTTGGTCAGGGAGAGAATTCACCCCTCCACTTT. Its protein product is CASSPFGQGENSPLHF.

There are a few counts of this clonotype. The rearrangement joins TRBV7-6 to TRBJ2-1; TRBD1 or TRBD2 may be the D gene (5 bases each). Per the germline V gene, CDR1 is SGHVS and CDR2 is FNYEAQ. The V end was cut by 3 bases, the J end by 2 bases, with 11 bases between. This CDR3 comprises 15 residues. For the CDR3, the DNA is TGTGCCAGCAGCTTCCGGGACGCCCCCTACAATGAGCAGTTCTTC. Protein: CASSFRDAPYNEQFF. The variable domain in full, completed from reference TRBV7-6 and TRBJ2-1, reads GAGVSQSPRYKVTKRGQDVALRCDPISGHVSLYWYRQALGQGPEFLTYFNYEAQQDKSGLPNDRFSAERPEGSISTLTIQRTEQRDSAMYRCASSFRDAPYNEQFFGPGTRLTVL.

This rearrangement joins TRBV12-3 or TRBV12-4 to TRBJ2-3; D unclear. V was pared by 6 bases and J by 6 bases, with 19 bases between. This CDR3 is 15 amino acids long. CDR3 DNA: TGTGCCAGCAGCTCTTCGGATCCGGTAGGGGATACGCAGTATTTT. This gives the protein CASSSSDPVGDTQYF.

The rearrangement links TRBV20-1 to TRBJ1-1; 8 bases are a match to TRBD1. V lost 0 bases and J lost 1; bases outside the gene matches: 4. Germline loops: CDR1 DFQATT, CDR2 SNEGSKA (reference sequence). There are 15 residues in the CDR3. The DNA of the CDR3 is TGCAGTGCTAGAGAAGCAGGGGGCTCGAACACTGAAGCTTTCTTT. Its protein is CSAREAGGSNTEAFF.

This clonotype occurred many times. This rearrangement joins TRBV20-1 to TRBJ1-1, with 10 bases aligning to TRBD1. V lost 6 bases and J lost 6; bases outside the gene matches: 10. CDR3 length: 14 amino acids. CDR1 is DFQATT, CDR2 SNEGSKA, per germline (reference sequence). CDR3 residues: CSAKRDRGRPEAFF. The CDR3 coding sequence is TGCAGTGCAAAACGGGACAGGGGACGTCCTGAAGCTTTCTTT.

V is TRBV5-1 and J is TRBJ1-1; D uncertain. There are 13 residues in the CDR3. V was pared by 3 bases and J by 3 bases, with 9 bases between. In germline, CDR1 is SGHRS, CDR2 YFSETQ. The CDR3 nucleotides read TGCGCCAGCAGCTGGATAGTTCACACTGAAGCTTTCTTT. Protein sequence: CASSWIVHTEAFF.

The chain employs TRBV6-5 and TRBJ1-4; 12 positions match TRBD1. The CDR3 is 14 residues long. V was pared by 5 bases and J by 6 bases, with 1 base of the junction left unmatched. Germline V lookup: CDR1 MNHEY, CDR2 SVGAGI. The DNA of the CDR3 is TGTGCCAGCAGTGGGACAGGGGGCTATGAAAAACTGTTTTTT. Its protein product is CASSGTGGYEKLFF.

This clonotype was seen more than once but under ten times. V is TRBV12-3 or TRBV12-4 and J is TRBJ1-3; no reliable D call. The CDR3 contains 13 residues. Trimming took 4 bases from V and 2 from J, leaving 6 bases between them. The CDR3 region is CASSSPPGNTIYF. CDR3 DNA sequence: TGTGCCAGCAGTTCTCCCCCTGGAAACACCATATATTTT.